Following are 12 T cell receptor beta chains from one sample sequenced in a study of OX40 agonist ivuxolimab in advanced cancers. Libraries were prepared by immunoSEQ multiplex PCR; TCRdb keeps only in-frame clonotypes and omits some of them. The repertoire has roughly 140,000 clones, 90% to 95% of them found once; the top ten carry about 0.31%. This sample comprised CD4+ or CD8+ T cells sorted from blood, obtained in a trial of the OX40 agonist ivuxolimab. These receptors were obtained from an adult with an advanced solid tumor such as melanoma, head and neck, liver or kidney cancer.

This clone came up many times. The chain combines TRBV4-3 with TRBJ2-7; 7 bases align to TRBD1. Germline assignment: CDR1 LGHNA and CDR2 YSLEER. The V segment lost 4 bases and the J segment 4 bases; nucleotides outside the gene matches: 4. CDR3 length: 13 residues. CDR3 region: CASSRDRVYEQYF. The CDR3 region has the DNA TGCGCCAGCAGCCGAGACAGGGTATACGAGCAGTACTTC.

The chain combines TRBV29-1 with TRBJ2-7; 11 nucleotides agree with TRBD1. Losses at the gene ends were 6 bases for V and 3 bases for J; bases not matched to a gene: 4. This CDR3 has 13 residues. The V gene's germline CDR1 is SQVTM and CDR2 ANQGSEA. CDR3 in DNA: TGCAGCGTCGGGACAGGGGGGGTCTACGAGCAGTACTTC. It encodes CSVGTGGVYEQYF.

The rearrangement links TRBV28 to TRBJ1-1, with D tentatively TRBD1 (6 bases). CDR1 MDHEN and CDR2 SYDVKM come from the germline V gene. Trimming cost V 2 bases and J 5 bases, with 9 bases left between them. This CDR3 spans 13 amino acids. CDR3 nucleotide sequence: TGTGCCAGCAGTTTAGCAGGGGATACTGAAGCTTTCTTT. As protein: CASSLAGDTEAFF.

The V and J genes are TRBV7-9 and TRBJ2-5; 9 bases fit TRBD1. Germline V gene sequence: CDR1 SEHNR, CDR2 FQNEAQ (reference sequence). This CDR3 has 16 residues. The trim removed 5 bases at V and 4 bases at J, leaving 11 bases unmatched. CDR3 nucleotide sequence: TGTGCCAGCAGCGGCCTGGGACAGGGTATGGGAGAGACCCAGTACTTC. Protein product: CASSGLGQGMGETQYF. Using reference TRBV7-9 and TRBJ2-5 for the parts outside the CDR3, the full variable domain is DTGVSQNPRHKITKRGQNVTFRCDPISEHNRLYWYRQTLGQGPEFLTYFQNEAQLEKSRLLSDRFSAERPKGSFSTLEIQRTEQGDSAMYLCASSGLGQGMGETQYFGPGTRLLVL.

This chain uses TRBV5-5 with TRBJ1-1, with 9 bases matching TRBD1. The CDR3 loop spans 13 amino acids. V shed 3 bases, J shed 3 bases, and the junction held 0 bases outside the gene matches. Per the germline V gene, CDR1 is SGHKS and CDR2 is YYEKEE (reference sequence). The CDR3 coding sequence is TGTGCCAGCAGCTGGACAGGGGACACTGAAGCTTTCTTT. Its translation: CASSWTGDTEAFF.

The chain links TRBV19 to TRBJ1-2, with no clear D. This CDR3 region has 14 residues. Trimming cost V 6 bases and J 2 bases, with 13 bases left between them. CDR1 and CDR2 (germline): LNHDA, SQIVND (reference sequence). This CDR3 reads CASRPLPLNYGYTF. CDR3 in DNA: TGTGCCAGTAGACCGTTACCCTTAAACTATGGCTACACCTTC.

The V call is TRBV4-3, the J call TRBJ2-7; D unresolved. This CDR3 contains 14 residues. The V and J ends lost 2 bases and 5 bases respectively, with 13 bases between them. Looked up from germline, CDR1 is LGHNA and CDR2 is YSLEER. The CDR3 sequence: CASSQRWTGHEQYF. Written as DNA, the CDR3 is TGCGCCAGCAGCCAACGCTGGACCGGACACGAGCAGTACTTC.

The genes are TRBV19 and TRBJ2-7; the D gene is possibly TRBD1 (5 bases). Germline-derived CDR1 and CDR2 are LNHDA and SQIVND (reference sequence). This CDR3 has 15 residues. Trimming removed 6 bases at V and 0 bases at J, with 15 bases between. The CDR3, as DNA: TGTGCCAGTAGCCCCAGGGCGTCAAGCTCCTACGAGCAGTACTTC. It translates to CASSPRASSSYEQYF.

J is TRBJ2-3 and V is TRBV10-3; TRBD2 matches 7 bases. The V gene end was trimmed by 3 bases and the J gene end by 2 bases; junction bases not matched to a gene: 2. The CDR3 spans 14 residues. The germline V gene has CDR1 ENHRY and CDR2 SYGVKD. The CDR3 DNA reads as TGTGCCATCAGTGACGGGGGGTTCACAGATACGCAGTATTTT. This sequence encodes CAISDGGFTDTQYF.

Comment on this clone: This CDR3 is also generated by other DNA sequences in the sample. CDR3 in DNA: TGTGCCAGCAGTTACTCAGGGGGCCGTGGCACTGAAGCTTTCTTT. It is translated as CASSYSGGRGTEAFF. The chain carries TRBV6-5 and TRBJ1-1; 7 positions match TRBD1. The CDR3 loop spans 15 amino acids. Losses at the gene ends were 0 bases for V and 4 bases for J; bases not matched to a gene: 5. The germline CDR1 and CDR2 sequences are MNHEY and SVGAGI.

The V call is TRBV5-5, the J call TRBJ1-2; 10 positions agree with TRBD1. This CDR3 comprises 15 residues. Trimming at V came to 5 bases and at J to 6 bases, leaving 10 bases not matched to a gene. Germline-derived CDR1 and CDR2 are SGHKS and YYEKEE (reference sequence). The CDR3 here is CASRTGQGMVNGYTF. CDR3 nucleotides: TGTGCCAGCAGGACGGGACAGGGGATGGTCAATGGCTACACCTTC.

J is TRBJ1-1 and V is TRBV28; no definite D call. This CDR3 spans 15 amino acids. Looked up from germline, CDR1 is MDHEN and CDR2 is SYDVKM. V was shortened by 4 bases and J by 1 base, with 13 bases between the two germline ends. CDR3: CASSSRGRANTEAFF. The CDR3, as DNA: TGTGCCAGCAGTTCCCGAGGGAGGGCGAACACTGAAGCTTTCTTT.